Here is one TCR beta chain with its context. The sample belongs to a study of blood T cell repertoires in COVID-19. Study as a whole: Donors in the United States, Italy and Spain gave samples during acute or convalescent COVID-19. PBMCs, B-cell-depleted T cells, or T cells provided the cDNA or gDNA that made up the material.

Clones were sequenced by immunoSEQ multiplex PCR, and TCRdb holds only the in-frame ones, with some missing. The repertoire holds 200,000 to 250,000 clones, with just over 85% as singletons. Between the trimmed V and J ends, which lost 7 bases and 7 bases, there was a span of 16 bases. The CDR3 contains 13 residues. Those who participated ranged in age from about 18 to 95 years and resided in about two dozen US areas. The clonotype originates from a woman aged 40 to 50 with acute COVID-19. V gene TRBV12-3 or TRBV12-4 combines with J gene TRBJ2-5; D is undetermined. Sequencing was carried out using PBMCs or T cells enriched from blood (not recorded which). Here the CDR3 DNA reads TGTGCCAGCACCCGGGTGGTAGATGGGACCCAGTACTTC. Encoded protein: CASTRVVDGTQYF.